The T cell receptor (beta chain) described here comes from a study of sequential checkpoint blockade in melanoma. Study-level information: Randomization was 1:1 between first-line nivolumab→ipilimumab and ipilimumab→nivolumab.

CDR3 length equals 14 residues. Trimming removed 0 bases from V and 8 bases from J; junction bases left unmatched: 3. Per germline, CDR1 KGHSY and CDR2 FQNENV. Some clones are missing from TCRdb's copy, which holds only in-frame ones; the method was immunoSEQ multiplex PCR. The sample includes about 37,000 clones, about 83% of them seen just once. Indicated treatment: randomized to nivolumab then ipilimumab (arm A) or the reverse (arm B). From thawed PBMCs, live CD3+CD8+ cells negative for CD19 and CD56 were sorted. The chain employs TRBV16 and TRBJ1-4, with 7 bases identical to TRBD1. The receptor was isolated from a human donor with melanoma. Material: CD8+ T cells sorted from blood (inferred from file names), obtained from a patient given nivolumab and ipilimumab in sequence. This chain's CDR3 is CASSQSTGSEKLFF. CDR3 nucleotides: TGTGCCAGCAGCCAATCGACAGGGTCCGAAAAACTGTTTTTT.